Each of the 4 T cell receptor beta chains below was sequenced from the same sample in a study of blood T cell repertoires in COVID-19. Here immunoSEQ multiplex PCR was the method, and the copy in TCRdb shows in-frame clones only, minus some. The sample holds about 240,000 clones; nearly 90% are singletons and the top ten take approximately 0.8%. The sample consisted of peripheral blood. These receptors were collected from a woman in her thirties with acute or convalescent COVID-19.

This clone was seen more than once but under ten times. The chain recombines TRBV11-3 with TRBJ2-3; D perhaps matches TRBD2 (5 bases). Trimming took off 5 bases at V and 3 bases at J, with 12 bases between the two ends. CDR3 size: 14 residues. Germline CDR1 reads SGHNT; CDR2 reads YENEEA. Here the CDR3 DNA reads TGTGCCAGCAGCCTAACTAGACCGACAGATACGCAGTATTTT. It is translated as CASSLTRPTDTQYF.

J is TRBJ1-4 and V is TRBV19, with unresolved D. The CDR3 length is 15 residues. Germline V gene sequence: CDR1 LNHDA, CDR2 SQIVND (reference sequence). V shed 3 bases and J shed 0 bases, with 8 bases lying between them. CDR3 region: CASSIYGATNEKLFF. The CDR3 coding sequence is TGTGCCAGTAGTATTTACGGAGCAACTAATGAAAAACTGTTTTTT.

The rearrangement uses TRBV19 and TRBJ2-3; 13 bases are shared with TRBD2. Trimming at V came to 4 bases and at J to 8 bases, leaving 24 bases not matched to a gene. The germline gives CDR1 LNHDA, CDR2 SQIVND (reference sequence). The CDR3 loop spans 21 amino acids. The CDR3 nucleotides read TGTGCCAGTAGTAGCCAGGGGTCGGCCGGGACTAGCGGGGCAGCCTTTGGTACGCAGTATTTT. The encoded protein is CASSSQGSAGTSGAAFGTQYF.

This rearrangement joins TRBV10-3 to TRBJ1-1; D uncertain. The germline CDR1 and CDR2 sequences are ENHRY and SYGVKD. CDR3 length equals 11 residues. Trimming stripped 10 bases from V and 3 bases from J, with 9 bases between. The CDR3 region is CAKDWHTEAFF. CDR3 nucleotides: TGTGCCAAGGACTGGCACACTGAAGCTTTCTTT.